Below, 3 T cell receptor beta chains from the same sample are listed, as sequenced in a study of blood T cell repertoires in COVID-19 (dated by TCRdb to 2020 to 2021). Libraries were built with the immunoSEQ multiplex PCR assay. The table was pulled from immuneACCESS by TCRdb, which kept in-frame rearrangements only. Such tables lose some clones; where checked, under half of the loss comes from unresolved V genes, and the rest has no known cause. In all, the sample holds fewer than 85,000 clones, and 75% to 90% of those were seen once. The ten largest account for more than 7.5% of the sample. The sample consisted of peripheral blood. All receptors derive from a man in his forties or fifties with active COVID-19.

CDR3 protein: CASSRDRVTEAFF. The CDR3 DNA reads TGTGCCAGCAGTCGGGACAGGGTCACTGAAGCTTTCTTT. This sequence joins TRBV28 and TRBJ1-1; TRBD1 agrees at 9 bases. Per germline, CDR1 MDHEN and CDR2 SYDVKM. The CDR3 consists of 13 residues. Unmatched junction bases numbered 2, after V lost 5 bases and J lost 4 bases.

The chain is built from TRBV10-3 and TRBJ1-2; the D is unclear. V dropped 3 bases and J dropped 3 bases, with 14 bases sitting between them. Germline V gene data show CDR1 as ENHRY and CDR2 as SYGVKD. This CDR3 has 15 residues. CDR3 region: CAISELADSYYGYTF. The CDR3 nucleotides are TGTGCCATCAGTGAATTAGCCGATTCGTACTATGGCTACACCTTC.

This chain joins TRBV3-1 (or the pseudogene TRBV3-2) and TRBJ2-1, with unresolved D. V was clipped by 0 bases and J by 4 bases, with 10 bases between them. This CDR3 is 15 amino acids long. CDR1 is LGHDT and CDR2 is YNNKEL in the germline V gene (reference sequence). CDR3 loop: CASSQDHSRYNEQFF. CDR3 nucleotide sequence: TGTGCCAGCAGCCAAGATCATAGTAGATACAATGAGCAGTTCTTC.